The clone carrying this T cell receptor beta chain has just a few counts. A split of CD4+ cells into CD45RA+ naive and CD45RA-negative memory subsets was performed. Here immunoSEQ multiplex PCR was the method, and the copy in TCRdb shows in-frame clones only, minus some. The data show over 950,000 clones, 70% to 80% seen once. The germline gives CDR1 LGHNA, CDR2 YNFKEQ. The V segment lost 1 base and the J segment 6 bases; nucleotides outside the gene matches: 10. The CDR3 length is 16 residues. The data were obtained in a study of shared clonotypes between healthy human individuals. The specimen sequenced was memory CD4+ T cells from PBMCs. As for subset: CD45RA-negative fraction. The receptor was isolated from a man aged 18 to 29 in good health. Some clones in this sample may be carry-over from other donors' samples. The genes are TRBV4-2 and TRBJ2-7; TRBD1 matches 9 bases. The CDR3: CASSQGPGQGTVEQYF. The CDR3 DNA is TGTGCCAGCAGCCAAGGACCGGGACAGGGAACGGTCGAGCAGTACTTC.